This T cell receptor (beta chain) was recorded in a study of cytomegalovirus exposure and HLA in healthy donors. This CDR3 region has 15 residues. The germline V gene encodes CDR1 SGHVS and CDR2 FNYEAQ. V was shortened by 3 bases and J by 6 bases, with 18 bases between the two germline ends. Researchers ran the PCR with 60 Vbeta and 13 Jbeta primers. The method was immunoSEQ multiplex PCR; TCRdb's version includes in-frame clones alone and lacks a portion of them. The sample shows 85,000 to 130,000 clones, around 70% of them seen only once. This chain connects TRBV7-6 to TRBJ2-7, with a possible D match to TRBD1 (5 bases). The TCR originated in a boy aged 5 to 17 in good health and CMV-seronegative. The sequenced sample consisted of PBMCs. The CDR3 region has the DNA TGTGCCAGCAGCTTGGACCAGGGTGTCATCACCGAGCAGTACTTC. This gives the protein CASSLDQGVITEQYF. The whole variable domain, filled in from reference TRBV7-6 and TRBJ2-7, reads GAGVSQSPRYKVTKRGQDVALRCDPISGHVSLYWYRQALGQGPEFLTYFNYEAQQDKSGLPNDRFSAERPEGSISTLTIQRTEQRDSAMYRCASSLDQGVITEQYFGPGTRLTVT.